This TCR beta chain derives from a study of blood T cell repertoires in COVID-19. For the study at large: The origin of the acute and convalescent COVID-19 samples was the United States, Italy and Spain. Sources were T cells, B-cell-depleted T cells, or PBMCs; the material itself was cDNA or gDNA.

Authors' methods: Estimates of nucleated cell counts were drawn from the amplification of reference gene primers. The table came from immunoSEQ multiplex PCR; TCRdb's copy has only in-frame clones and leaves some out. The D gene and trimming were derived from the DNA, and the V and J assignments and clone size from that table. The table lists some 110,000 clones, more than 60% of them singletons, with roughly 6.2% in the top ten. Germline CDR1 SGHRS, CDR2 YFSETQ. This CDR3 has 13 residues. V lost 0 bases and J 4 bases, leaving 7 bases between the germline ends. The chain couples TRBV5-1 to TRBJ2-5; no definite D call. The sequencing sample was made of peripheral blood. The TCR originated in a man between 65 and 85 years old with acute or convalescent COVID-19. CDR3 sequence (DNA): TGCGCCAGCAGCTTGGGCCAGGTAGAGACCCAGTACTTC. Amino acid sequence: CASSLGQVETQYF.